The 5 T cell receptor beta chains listed next were all sequenced from one sample in a study of Ad26.COV2.S vaccination and SARS-CoV-2 variants. Produced via immunoSEQ multiplex PCR; TCRdb's table is partial and in-frame only. The sample yields hundreds of thousands of clones, roughly 84% seen once. Treatment specified: 15 to 20 received Ad26.COV2.S at low or high dose, single or two shots; five or six received placebo; per-sample allocation not given. The samples were gathered on day 63 after the first injection of vaccine or placebo. The sequenced sample was peripheral blood, obtained in a trial of Ad26.COV2.S vaccine versus placebo. All receptors come from a person between 18 and 65 years old who received the Ad26.COV2.S COVID-19 vaccine or a placebo.

The V and J genes are TRBV27 and TRBJ1-6, with TRBD1 as a possible D gene (6 bases). Germline V gives CDR1 MNHEY, CDR2 SMNVEV (reference sequence). The CDR3 spans 14 residues. The V end was cut by 7 bases, the J end by 6 bases, with 13 bases between. CDR3 nucleotide sequence: TGTGCCAGCACCATAGGGGGACCTAATTCACCCCTCCACTTT. This codes for CASTIGGPNSPLHF.

This rearrangement joins TRBV6-2 or TRBV6-3 to TRBJ2-7; D call uncertain. Germline CDR1 is MNHEY and CDR2 is SVGEGT. V was clipped by 1 base and J by 3 bases, with 13 bases between them. This CDR3 contains 15 residues. CDR3: CASSYLDGGFYEQYF. The CDR3 DNA is TGTGCCAGCAGTTACTTGGACGGTGGCTTCTACGAGCAGTACTTC.

V usage is TRBV5-1 and J usage is TRBJ1-4; 9 nucleotides match TRBD1. Germline assignment: CDR1 SGHRS and CDR2 YFSETQ. The J segment lost 5 bases and the V segment lost 3 bases, leaving 2 bases of the junction unmatched. CDR3 length: 14 residues. The DNA for the CDR3 is TGCGCCAGCAGCTGGACAGGGGAAAATGAAAAACTGTTTTTT. Translating gives CASSWTGENEKLFF.

V usage is TRBV12-3 or TRBV12-4 and J usage is TRBJ2-6; no clear D. Trimming shortened V by 6 bases and J by 4 bases, and 4 bases separated the two germline ends. This CDR3 has 12 residues. The CDR3 nucleotides are TGTGCCAGCAGGACCGGGGCCAACGTCCTGACTTTC. Encoded protein: CASRTGANVLTF.

This clone was observed once. The rearrangement joins TRBV7-6 to TRBJ2-6; either TRBD1 or TRBD2 may fit D (6 bases each). Trimming pared 5 bases from V and 4 bases from J, leaving 15 bases between. The CDR3 length is 16 residues. The germline gives CDR1 SGHVS, CDR2 FNYEAQ. CDR3 amino acids: CASSPVRGPGANVLTF. The DNA for the CDR3 is TGTGCCAGCAGCCCGGTCCGGGGGCCCGGGGCCAACGTCCTGACTTTC.